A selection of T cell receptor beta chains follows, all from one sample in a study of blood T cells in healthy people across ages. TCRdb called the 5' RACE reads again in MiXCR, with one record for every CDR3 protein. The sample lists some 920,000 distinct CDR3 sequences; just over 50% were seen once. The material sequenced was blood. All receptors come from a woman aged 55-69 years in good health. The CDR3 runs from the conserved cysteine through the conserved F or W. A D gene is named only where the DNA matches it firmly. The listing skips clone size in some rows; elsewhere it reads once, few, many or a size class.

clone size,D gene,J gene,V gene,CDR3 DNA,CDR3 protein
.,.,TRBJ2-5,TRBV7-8,TGTGCCAGCAGCTTCTCCTCGGAGACCCAGTACTTC,CASSFSSETQYF
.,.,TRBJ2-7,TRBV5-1,TGCGCCAGCAGCGGGGGCGGGAGTCGCGAGCAGTACTTC,CASSGGGSREQYF
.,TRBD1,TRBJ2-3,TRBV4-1,TGCGCCAGCAGCGCCCGACAGGGGATGGTCGCAGATACGCAGTATTTT,CASSARQGMVADTQYF
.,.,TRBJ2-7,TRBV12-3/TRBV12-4,TGTGCCAGCAGTATACACTCCCCGGCCTACGAGCAGTACTTC,CASSIHSPAYEQYF
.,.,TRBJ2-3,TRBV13,TGTGCCAGCTTGGACAGCATTTCAGATACGCAGTATTTT,CASLDSISDTQYF
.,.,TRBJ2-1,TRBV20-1,TGCAGTGCTAGAGATGGTGAGCAGTTCTTC,CSARDGEQFF
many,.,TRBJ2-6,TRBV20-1,TGCAGTGCTAGAGATCCAAGCTCTGGGGCCAACGTCCTGACTTTC,CSARDPSSGANVLTF
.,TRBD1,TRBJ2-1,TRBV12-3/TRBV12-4,TGTGCCAGCAGGAAGACAGGGGTACTCTACAATGAGCAGTTCTTC,CASRKTGVLYNEQFF
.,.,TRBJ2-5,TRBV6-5,TGTGCCAGCAGTTATAAGATCCAAGGGACCCAGTACTTC,CASSYKIQGTQYF
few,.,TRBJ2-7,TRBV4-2,TGTGCCAGCAGCCAAGGCTGGTCTAACTACGAGCAGTACTTC,CASSQGWSNYEQYF
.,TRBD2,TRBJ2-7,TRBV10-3,TGTGCCATCAGTGAGTCCCTAGCGGGGGGTCATAGCGGCGAGCAGTACTTC,CAISESLAGGHSGEQYF
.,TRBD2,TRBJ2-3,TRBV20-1,TGCAGTGCTAGAGATCGGGGGGAGGCTGATACGCAGTATTTT,CSARDRGEADTQYF
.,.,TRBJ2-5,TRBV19,TGTGCCAGTAGTATAGGAGGCAGTGTGGAGACCCAGTACTTC,CASSIGGSVETQYF
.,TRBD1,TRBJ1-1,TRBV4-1,TGCGCCAGCAGCCAAGTTCAAGGGACAGGGGTTAGTGGAGCTTTCTTT,CASSQVQGTGVSGAFF
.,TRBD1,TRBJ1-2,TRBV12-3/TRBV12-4,TGTGCCAGCTCCCCCCGCGACAGGGGGGGCTACACCTTC,CASSPRDRGGYTF
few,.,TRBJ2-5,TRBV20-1,TGCAGTGCTAGACAGTCAGGGGGGGGGCTAGGAGAGACCCAGTACTTC,CSARQSGGGLGETQYF
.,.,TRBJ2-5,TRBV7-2,TGTGCCAGCAGCGCCCCCGAACAAGGGTTGGAGACCCAGTACTTC,CASSAPEQGLETQYF
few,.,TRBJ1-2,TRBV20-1,TGCAGTGCTAGCCGCGCAGGCGACTATGGCTACACCTTC,CSASRAGDYGYTF
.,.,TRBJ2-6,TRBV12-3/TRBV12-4,TGTGCCAGCAGTTTAAGCTTGACTTTTTTCTCTGGGGCCAACGTCCTGACTTTC,CASSLSLTFFSGANVLTF
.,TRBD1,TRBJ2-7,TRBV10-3,TGTGCCGCCCAGGCCGGGACAGGGTCTTACAATGAGCAGTACTTC,CAAQAGTGSYNEQYF
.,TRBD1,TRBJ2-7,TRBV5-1,TGCGCCAGCAGCAGGGACAGGGGAACGGGTTACGAGCAGTACTTC,CASSRDRGTGYEQYF
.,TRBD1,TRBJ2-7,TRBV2,TGTGCCAGCAGTAACGACAGGGGCTCCTACGAGCAGTACTTC,CASSNDRGSYEQYF
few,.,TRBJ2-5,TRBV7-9,TGTGCCAGCGGCACAGGGTTGGAGACCCAGTACTTC,CASGTGLETQYF
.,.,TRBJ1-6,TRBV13,TGTGCCAGCAGCTTAGGAAGGGTCTCCTATAATTCACCCCTCCACTTT,CASSLGRVSYNSPLHF
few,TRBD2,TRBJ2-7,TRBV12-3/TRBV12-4,TGTGCCAGCAGTTCGAGCCGATTGACTAGCGGGAGAGCCTACGAGCAGTACTTC,CASSSSRLTSGRAYEQYF
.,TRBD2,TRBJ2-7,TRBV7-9,TGTGCCAGCAGCTTCGTTCAAGCGGGACGCTACGAGCAGTACTTC,CASSFVQAGRYEQYF
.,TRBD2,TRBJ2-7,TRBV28,TGTGCCAGTGGGGGGGGGACTAGCTCCGTCGAGCAGTACTTC,CASGGGTSSVEQYF
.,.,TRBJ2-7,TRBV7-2,TGTGCCAGCAGCTCCGTCGCGATAAGCTCCTACGAGCAGTACTTC,CASSSVAISSYEQYF